This is a list of T cell receptor beta chains from one sample in a study of T cells in Graves' hyperthyroidism and ophthalmopathy. A single record per CDR3 protein comes from TCRdb applying MiXCR to the multiplex PCR reads. The sample records about 400,000 distinct CDR3 sequences, 15% being singletons. Sample: blood. The source is a woman in her twenties or thirties with Graves' hyperthyroidism. Both conserved end residues are part of each CDR3. The order of the fields is CDR3 DNA, CDR3 protein, V gene, J gene, D gene, clone size. D genes are given only for firm matches. The size of a clone is reported for some rows only, either as once, few or many, or as a class for expanded clones.

DNA: TGTGCCAGCAGCTATACCGGGACAGGGCACACCTACGAGCAGTACTTC; CDR3: CASSYTGTGHTYEQYF; V: TRBV7-2; J: TRBJ2-7; D: TRBD1; size: -
DNA: TGTGCCAGCAGTTACTCGGGTGGCAGAACCTACGAGCAGTACTTC; CDR3: CASSYSGGRTYEQYF; V: TRBV6-6; J: TRBJ2-7; D: -; size: -
DNA: TGCAGCGTTGAAGTTGGTAGTCGGGGAATGGCCAAAAACATTCAGTACTTC; CDR3: CSVEVGSRGMAKNIQYF; V: TRBV29-1; J: TRBJ2-4; D: -; size: few
DNA: TGTGCCAGCAGTCCCGCTAGCGGGCTATTCCAAGAGACCCAGTACTTC; CDR3: CASSPASGLFQETQYF; V: TRBV12-3/TRBV12-4; J: TRBJ2-5; D: TRBD2; size: many
DNA: TGTGCCACCAGTGATACCGGGACAGGGATCGGCTACACCTTC; CDR3: CATSDTGTGIGYTF; V: TRBV24-1; J: TRBJ1-2; D: TRBD1; size: -
DNA: TGTGCCAGCAGCCCTCAGGAGGGGATCACTGAAGCTTTCTTT; CDR3: CASSPQEGITEAFF; V: TRBV14; J: TRBJ1-1; D: -; size: -
DNA: TGTGCCTGGATGGGAGGGGATGTGCAGTTCTTC; CDR3: CAWMGGDVQFF; V: TRBV30; J: TRBJ2-1; D: TRBD2; size: -
DNA: TGTGCCAGCAGCTTAGGCCCGGCTAGCGGGAGAGCGGGTGAGCAGTTCTTC; CDR3: CASSLGPASGRAGEQFF; V: TRBV13; J: TRBJ2-1; D: TRBD2; size: many
DNA: TGTGCCAGCAGGGTGGGACGGAACTATGGCTACACCTTC; CDR3: CASRVGRNYGYTF; V: TRBV27; J: TRBJ1-2; D: -; size: few
DNA: TGCGCCAGCAGCCTAACCGGGACAGGGGTGCAGTATGGCTACACCTTC; CDR3: CASSLTGTGVQYGYTF; V: TRBV4-1; J: TRBJ1-2; D: TRBD1; size: few
DNA: TGTGCCAGCAGCTTAGGAGTTCCGGGAAACAATGAGCAGTTCTTC; CDR3: CASSLGVPGNNEQFF; V: TRBV11-2; J: TRBJ2-1; D: -; size: -
DNA: TGTGCCAGCAGCCCGAATATAGCGGGAGGCTACGAGCAGTACTTC; CDR3: CASSPNIAGGYEQYF; V: TRBV3-1; J: TRBJ2-7; D: TRBD2; size: many
DNA: TGCGCCAGCAGCTTATCAGACAGTCAAGAGACCCAGTACTTC; CDR3: CASSLSDSQETQYF; V: TRBV5-1; J: TRBJ2-5; D: -; size: few
DNA: TGTGCCAGCAGCTTATATGGGGACAGTAATCAGCCCCAGCATTTT; CDR3: CASSLYGDSNQPQHF; V: TRBV7-2; J: TRBJ1-5; D: TRBD1; size: few
DNA: TGTGCCAGCAGTTACTCACGACCGCTTAGAGGAGGCTACACCTTC; CDR3: CASSYSRPLRGGYTF; V: TRBV6-5; J: TRBJ1-2; D: -; size: few
DNA: TGTGCCAGCAGCCAAGGCAGTAGCGGGAGGGCAGATACGCAGTATTTT; CDR3: CASSQGSSGRADTQYF; V: TRBV3-1; J: TRBJ2-3; D: TRBD2; size: many
DNA: TGTGCCAGCAGCCATGCGACTAGCGGGAGTTGGGTTGGCTACGAGCAGTACTTC; CDR3: CASSHATSGSWVGYEQYF; V: TRBV3-1; J: TRBJ2-7; D: TRBD2; size: many
DNA: TGTGCCAGCAGTTCGGTGTGGGGGAGCTCCTACAATGAGCAGTTCTTC; CDR3: CASSSVWGSSYNEQFF; V: TRBV28; J: TRBJ2-1; D: -; size: many
DNA: TGTGCCAGCAGTTCCCTGGAGGTAGGGGTGTACGAGCAGTACTTC; CDR3: CASSSLEVGVYEQYF; V: TRBV6-1; J: TRBJ2-7; D: -; size: -
DNA: TGCGCCAGCAGCCAAGATTGGACTACGAGCACCGGGGAGCTGTTTTTT; CDR3: CASSQDWTTSTGELFF; V: TRBV4-1; J: TRBJ2-2; D: -; size: -
DNA: TGCGCCAGCAGCCAAGATCCTGGGGACTCCTACGAGCAGTACTTC; CDR3: CASSQDPGDSYEQYF; V: TRBV4-1; J: TRBJ2-7; D: -; size: many
DNA: TGTGCCAGCAGTGCGCGACAGGTTATCTACGAGCAGTACTTC; CDR3: CASSARQVIYEQYF; V: TRBV27; J: TRBJ2-7; D: -; size: -
DNA: TGCAGTGCTAGAGAGGGGCGAGTGGCTTTAGCTTTCTTT; CDR3: CSAREGRVALAFF; V: TRBV20-1; J: TRBJ1-1; D: -; size: many
DNA: TGTGCCAGCAGCTTAGTAGGTCTAAACACCGGGGAGCTGTTTTTT; CDR3: CASSLVGLNTGELFF; V: TRBV11-2; J: TRBJ2-2; D: -; size: many
DNA: TGTGCCAGCAGCCAAGAAGGTGGTAGCGGGAGGGGCGAGCAGTACTTC; CDR3: CASSQEGGSGRGEQYF; V: TRBV3-1; J: TRBJ2-7; D: TRBD2; size: many
DNA: TGTGCCAGCAGCCCGACTAGCGGTACGATAAGCAATGAGCAGTTCTTC; CDR3: CASSPTSGTISNEQFF; V: TRBV7-9; J: TRBJ2-1; D: TRBD2; size: -
DNA: TGTGCCAGCAGTTTATATTTCAGGGGCGCGGGGGAGACCCAGTACTTC; CDR3: CASSLYFRGAGETQYF; V: TRBV27; J: TRBJ2-5; D: -; size: few
DNA: TGTGCCAGCAGTTACTCGATTACAGGGAACACCGGGGAGCTGTTTTTT; CDR3: CASSYSITGNTGELFF; V: TRBV6-5; J: TRBJ2-2; D: -; size: -
DNA: TGTGCCAGCAGCTCTCAGAAGGGATACGAGCAGTACTTC; CDR3: CASSSQKGYEQYF; V: TRBV7-2; J: TRBJ2-7; D: -; size: many
DNA: TGTGCCAGCAGTTACCGGGAGCCTAGCGTGACCGGGGAGCTGTTTTTT; CDR3: CASSYREPSVTGELFF; V: TRBV6-5; J: TRBJ2-2; D: -; size: -
DNA: TGCGCCAGCAGACAGGAAACGAACACTGAAGCTTTCTTT; CDR3: CASRQETNTEAFF; V: TRBV5-1; J: TRBJ1-1; D: -; size: -
DNA: TGTGCCAGCAGTGGTAACAGCCTCGGTGGGGAGACCCAGTACTTC; CDR3: CASSGNSLGGETQYF; V: TRBV6-1; J: TRBJ2-5; D: -; size: many
DNA: TGCAGCGTCCAGGGACAGGGTGGAATTGAGCAGTACTTC; CDR3: CSVQGQGGIEQYF; V: TRBV29-1; J: TRBJ2-7; D: TRBD1; size: few
DNA: TGCGCCAGCAGTGCAAATAGCAATCAGCCCCAGCATTTT; CDR3: CASSANSNQPQHF; V: TRBV10-2; J: TRBJ1-5; D: -; size: few
DNA: TGTGCCAGCAGCGCCGGGACAACGAGCTACGAGCAGTACTTC; CDR3: CASSAGTTSYEQYF; V: TRBV9; J: TRBJ2-7; D: -; size: -
DNA: TGTGCCAGCAGCGATTATTGCGAGCAGTACTTC; CDR3: CASSDYCEQYF; V: TRBV7-3; J: TRBJ2-7; D: -; size: -
DNA: TGTGCCAGCAGCCAAGTAGGGGAGACCGGGGAGCTGTTTTTT; CDR3: CASSQVGETGELFF; V: TRBV3-1; J: TRBJ2-2; D: -; size: many
DNA: TGTGCCAGCAGCCCGGCCTGGCAGGGGCTAACTAACTATGGCTACACCTTC; CDR3: CASSPAWQGLTNYGYTF; V: TRBV3-1; J: TRBJ1-2; D: -; size: many
DNA: TGCAGTGCTAGAGATTGGGGACAACACTACGAGCAGTACTTC; CDR3: CSARDWGQHYEQYF; V: TRBV20-1; J: TRBJ2-7; D: -; size: many
DNA: TGTGCCACCAGTGACCCCGGGACTAGCGGCGAGCAGTACTTC; CDR3: CATSDPGTSGEQYF; V: TRBV24-1; J: TRBJ2-7; D: TRBD2; size: many
DNA: TGTGCCAGCAGTGTAGGGACTAGCGGCGAGCAGTTCTTC; CDR3: CASSVGTSGEQFF; V: TRBV6-1; J: TRBJ2-1; D: TRBD2; size: -
DNA: TGTGCCAGCAGCGTAGCGTGGACAGGGTTGAGCGAGCAGTACTTC; CDR3: CASSVAWTGLSEQYF; V: TRBV9; J: TRBJ2-7; D: TRBD1; size: few
DNA: TGTGCCAGCTCTGTGGACAGGGTAAATGGAGCTTTCTTT; CDR3: CASSVDRVNGAFF; V: TRBV18; J: TRBJ1-1; D: TRBD1; size: many
DNA: TGTGCCAGCAGCTCAGGGTACGAAAAACTGTTTTTT; CDR3: CASSSGYEKLFF; V: TRBV28; J: TRBJ1-4; D: -; size: -
DNA: TGTGCCTGGGGATTTAACAATGAGCAGTTCTTC; CDR3: CAWGFNNEQFF; V: TRBV30; J: TRBJ2-1; D: -; size: many
DNA: TGTGCCAGTAGTGCAAGACAGATTAACACTGAAGCTTTCTTT; CDR3: CASSARQINTEAFF; V: TRBV19; J: TRBJ1-1; D: -; size: few
DNA: TGTGCCATCAGCACAGGGGGCTACAATCAGCCCCAGCATTTT; CDR3: CAISTGGYNQPQHF; V: TRBV10-3; J: TRBJ1-5; D: TRBD1; size: few
DNA: TGTGCCAGCACCCGCAGCGGATCGAAGGGTGGTGAGCAGTACTTC; CDR3: CASTRSGSKGGEQYF; V: TRBV12-3/TRBV12-4; J: TRBJ2-7; D: -; size: many
DNA: TGCAGCGTCGAGCCTGCCAGCGGGCGTTCCTACAATGAGCAGTTCTTC; CDR3: CSVEPASGRSYNEQFF; V: TRBV29-1; J: TRBJ2-1; D: -; size: few
DNA: TGTGCCAGCAAGGTGGTCTATGGGCCAGACTCCTACGAGCAGTACTTC; CDR3: CASKVVYGPDSYEQYF; V: TRBV6-1; J: TRBJ2-7; D: -; size: -
DNA: TGTGCCAGCAGCCGGGGGGCAAATTCACCCCTCCACTTT; CDR3: CASSRGANSPLHF; V: TRBV3-1; J: TRBJ1-6; D: -; size: many
DNA: TGTGCCAGCAGTGAAGGACTAGCGGGAGTTAATGAGCAGTTCTTC; CDR3: CASSEGLAGVNEQFF; V: TRBV6-1; J: TRBJ2-1; D: TRBD2; size: many
DNA: TGCAGTGCTAGAAGGTTACCTGGACAGGGGGCGGGGAACACTGAAGCTTTCTTT; CDR3: CSARRLPGQGAGNTEAFF; V: TRBV20-1; J: TRBJ1-1; D: TRBD1; size: many
DNA: TGTGCCAGCTCACCAGGCGGGGCGGAAAGGTCAGATACGCAGTATTTT; CDR3: CASSPGGAERSDTQYF; V: TRBV18; J: TRBJ2-3; D: -; size: -